This T cell receptor beta chain was captured in a study of blood T cell repertoires in COVID-19. Study context: Samples of COVID-19 (acute and convalescent) were obtained from the United States, Italy and Spain.

Participants' own reports of clinical history determined their cohort assignment. Germline CDR1 is MDHEN and CDR2 is SYDVKM. V lost 7 bases, J lost 6 bases, and 12 bases stayed unmatched. The CDR3 spans 15 residues. As originally analysed: How many nucleated cells were present was estimated from reference gene primer amplification. Here immunoSEQ multiplex PCR was the method, and the copy in TCRdb shows in-frame clones only, minus some. Clone size and V and J calls were adopted from that table, with D and trimming inferred from the DNA. The profile covers a few hundred thousand clones, with roughly 88% appearing a single time and approximately 2% taken by the ten largest.

The chain carries TRBV28 and TRBJ1-2; TRBD1 matches 9 bases. The sample taken for sequencing was PBMCs or T cells enriched from blood (not recorded which). The clonotype comes from a woman aged 45 to 65 who had recovered from COVID-19. The CDR3 DNA sequence: TGTGCCAGCACCGTAATCCGGGACAGGGCCCATGGCTACACCTTC. Its translation: CASTVIRDRAHGYTF.